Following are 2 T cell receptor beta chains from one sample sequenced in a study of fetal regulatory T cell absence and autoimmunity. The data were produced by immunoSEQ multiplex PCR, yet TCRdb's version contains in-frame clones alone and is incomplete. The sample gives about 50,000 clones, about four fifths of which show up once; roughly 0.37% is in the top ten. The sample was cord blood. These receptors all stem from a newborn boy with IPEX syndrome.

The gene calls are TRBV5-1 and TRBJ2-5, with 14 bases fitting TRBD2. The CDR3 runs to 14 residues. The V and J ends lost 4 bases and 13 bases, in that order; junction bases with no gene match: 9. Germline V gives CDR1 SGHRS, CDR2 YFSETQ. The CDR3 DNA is TGCGCCAGCAGCCCGGGACTAGCGGGAGTTGATCGGTACTTC. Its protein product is CASSPGLAGVDRYF.

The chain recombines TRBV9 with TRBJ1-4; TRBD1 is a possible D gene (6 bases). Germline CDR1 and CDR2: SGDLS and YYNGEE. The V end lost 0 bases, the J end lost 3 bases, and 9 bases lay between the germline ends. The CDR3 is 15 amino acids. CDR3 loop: CASSVAGAPNEKLFF. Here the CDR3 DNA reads TGTGCCAGCAGCGTAGCAGGGGCCCCTAATGAAAAACTGTTTTTT.